This section outlines one T cell receptor beta chain sequence together with its context. The target antigen is unknown. Presence of unique molecular identifiers characterized the TCR beta cDNA libraries. TCRdb processed the PCR reads anew with MiXCR; each CDR3 protein has one entry. Among 740,000 or so distinct CDR3 sequences, about 50% were seen once, and the ten largest hold roughly 4.4%. This entry belongs to a study of post-analysis software for immune sequencing data. Study-wide results and caveats: Among roughly 5 TRBV segments more frequent in patients than controls were TRBV5-6, TRBV5-1 and TRBV20-1.

The V gene end was trimmed by 0 bases and the J gene end by 0 bases; junction bases not matched to a gene: 11. In germline, CDR1 is ENHRY, CDR2 SYGVKD. The CDR3 sequence is 20 residues long. The genes are TRBV10-3 and TRBJ2-2; TRBD2 aligns across 9 bases. The source of this sequence is a girl aged 5 to 17 with multiple sclerosis. Sequencing was performed on blood. CDR3 nucleotide sequence: TGTGCCATCAGTGAGTCGATAGGCATTAGCGGGAGCGCGAACACCGGGGAGCTGTTTTTT. Residues: CAISESIGISGSANTGELFF.